This T cell receptor (beta chain) was documented in a study of blood T cell repertoires in COVID-19. Turning to the study itself: The analysed material was cDNA or gDNA that came from T cells, B-cell-depleted T cells, or PBMCs.

The germline V gene has CDR1 MDHEN and CDR2 SYDVKM. V shed 3 bases and J 9 bases; nucleotides not matched to a gene: 7. The CDR3 sequence is 14 residues long. Per the original methods: Amplification of reference gene primers was used by the study to estimate nucleated cell counts. TCRdb's table, derived via immunoSEQ multiplex PCR, lists solely in-frame clones and lacks some. V, J and clone size are those of that table, while D and trimming were read from the DNA. This table holds 180,000 or so clones, just under 90% found once. The rearrangement joins TRBV28 to TRBJ2-1; 8 bases are shared with TRBD1. The receptor's source is a man between 18 and 29 years old with active or convalescent COVID-19. The sample consisted of peripheral blood. The CDR3 DNA reads TGTGCCAGCAGTTTGGGCCAGGGGGCAGGTGAGCAGTTCTTC. Its protein product is CASSLGQGAGEQFF.